This TCR beta chain was sequenced for a study of cytomegalovirus exposure and HLA in healthy donors (dated by TCRdb to 2015 to 2018). Looking at the study overall: According to an earlier analysis of a few hundred of the donors, about 179 million T cells yielded 117 million unique TCR beta sequences and approximately 300 Gb of sequence data. Class I and class II HLA loci were covered by the typing at four-digit resolution. Besides the first cohort of some 670 subjects, a separate validation cohort made up of over 95 different subjects was used. Every discovery cohort repertoire had been produced on one sequencing platform. The study used immunosequencing to profile the T cell repertoires of some 600 subjects and linked those repertoires to cytomegalovirus serostatus. An earlier analysis of approximately 630 of the donors applied high-throughput TCR beta sequencing to assess whether each TCR beta V gene segment acted as functional or pseudogenic. A later genetic analysis used genome-wide SNP genotypes for about 55% of the 666 donors, treating that subset as a discovery cohort. In the later analysis, no new phenotypic data were used to find candidate immune exposures; instead, reliance was placed on TCR beta sequences and their occurrence across donors. Among the roughly 390 genotyped donors, approximately 81% belonged to the genetic ancestry cluster associated with self-reported Caucasian donors. Across 398 genotyped donors of the cohort, an average of approximately 240,000 unique TCR beta nucleotide sequences per donor were sequenced, and approximately 17% of those sequences were non-productive. The study was designed to test whether signatures of past pathogen exposure could be identified by cataloging public T cell receptors. Donor age, sex, ethnicity and CMV serostatus were compiled alongside the repertoire data. To predict cytomegalovirus infection status, the study combined high-throughput TCR immunosequencing, statistical association of individual TCRs with disease status, and machine learning. Typing coverage differed by locus: A, B, C, DRB1 and DQB1 were typed in roughly 629-630 donors, DQA1 in around 500, DPA1 in some 570, and DPB1 in 450 to 480. In a later analysis, previously published TCR beta repertoires from several hundred donors were re-analyzed and high-resolution HLA genotyping was added so that TCR occurrence patterns could be studied. An early release that covered fewer than 800 HLA-typed donors contained 300 to 350 gigabases of sequencing data and tens of millions of unique TCR sequences. A handful of DR-DQ haplotypes were handled as single units for association and clustering because linkage in the cohort was strong.

Libraries were built with the immunoSEQ multiplex PCR assay. For the multiplex PCR, a mixture combining 60 forward primers for TCR Vbeta segments and 13 reverse primers for TCR Jbeta segments was used. The CDR3 region of rearranged TCR beta genes was amplified from genomic DNA by a multiplex PCR assay. Amplified TCR beta libraries were sequenced as 87-base-pair reads on the Illumina HiSeq System. In the original analysis: A later analysis tallied around 80 million unique TCR beta chains across the 700 or so repertoires, and some 10 million of those chains were shared by two or more donors. Raw reads were error-corrected and collapsed into unique sequences with a nearest-neighbor algorithm that merged closely related sequences to remove PCR and sequencing errors. To assign V, D and J gene segments, CDR3 sequences were aligned to IMGT reference sequences. For a sequence to be retained, a match of at least six nucleotides was required to both a V gene segment and a J gene segment. A rearrangement was called productive if the CDR3 had no stop codons and remained in frame with V and J, and every other rearrangement was called non-productive. CDR3 was defined according to IMGT convention as the region running from the second conserved V-encoded cysteine to the conserved J-encoded phenylalanine. The earlier analysis of 587 of the donors excluded sequences that lacked an unambiguous match to a single V gene segment. In an earlier analysis of 587 of the donors, a V segment was called functional when productive rearrangements were above 56.7%, and segregating when the standard deviation between donors exceeded 5%. To diagnose cytomegalovirus status from the catalog of TCR beta chain sequences, a statistical classification framework was built. V and J gene assignment, in a later analysis, came from comparing TCR nucleotide sequences with IMGT/GENE-DB human TR gene sequences. A later analysis assigned CDR3 sequences and most-parsimonious VDJ recombination scenarios with the TCRdist pipeline. A later analysis defined each TCR beta chain by its CDR3 amino acid sequence plus V-gene family, and excluded reads lacking a unique V-gene family. To address suspected cross-contamination and a sequencing artifact, a later analysis removed 550 to 750 highly shared, low-generation-probability nucleotide sequences. In a later analysis, a clonal expansion index for each public chain was calculated from normalized within-repertoire ranks of inferred template counts. In a later analysis, generation probabilities were computed with a VDJ recombination model fitted to out-of-frame rearrangements, and the resulting probabilities were checked against IGoR. Hypergeometric tests were used in a later analysis to score TCR-TCR, TCR-HLA and TCR-CMV co-occurrence, with a repertoire-size bias correction applied to the TCR pairs. False discovery rates were estimated in a later analysis by permuting HLA or CMV assignments 20 times. In a later analysis, co-occurring TCRs were grouped using DBSCAN, with TCRdist sequence similarity added in when clustering inside HLA-allele-positive subsets. For co-occurrence clustering, repertoires with fewer than 30,000 or more than 120,000 public chains were excluded, along with five or six repertoires with anomalous nucleotide sharing. Held by TCRdb, this immuneACCESS table contains in-frame sequences only and omits some clones. Under half of the omission traces to an unresolved V gene where checked; the cause of the rest is unknown. Clone size and the V and J calls come from that table; the DNA yielded D and trimming. The sample data list hundreds of thousands of clones, and 65% to 85% of these were observed just once. Of the sample, 2% to 2.5% is held by the ten largest clones.

The cohort comprised around 690 healthy bone marrow donors. At the time of sampling, all cohort members were nominally healthy, though unrecorded immune exposures were likely present. The donor was CMV seronegative and belonged to the group of more than 300 seronegative cohort members. Each donor provided a peripheral blood sample, and peripheral blood mononuclear cells were used for TCR beta sequencing. The Qiagen DNeasy Blood Extraction Kit was used to extract genomic DNA from the blood cell samples. This clone was detected only a few times. Its antigen specificity is not known. Per-base qualities were not stored, and no clone one base away is much larger. At the junction V is shortened by 4 bases and J by 9 bases, with 9 bases in between. For CDR1 and CDR2, the germline V gene (reference sequence) lists LNHDA and SQIVND. From cysteine to phenylalanine, the CDR3 is 12 amino acids long. The kept DNA is CDR3 alone, 36 bases in frame from the first base.

On the study overall, not on this receptor specifically: This cohort had only TCR beta chains sequenced, and the lack of alpha or paired-chain data limited which features could be detected. Linkage disequilibrium might explain the correlated functional status among segregating V segments, but an unknown experimental factor could not be ruled out. The classifier was reported to diagnose cytomegalovirus status with high specificity and sensitivity in both the original and validation cohorts. Because the 87-base-pair reads could not distinguish some IMGT-functional V segments, including TRBV6-2 and TRBV6-3, those segments were excluded. According to the authors, the approach could potentially be generalized to other disease states and immunological phenotypes. Roughly 15 rarely observed V segments, including chromosome 9 orphons, were excluded from the earlier analysis of approximately 600 of the donors because counts were too low. A further reported finding was that TCR beta sequences accurately predicted the HLA-A and HLA-B alleles for most subjects in the first cohort. A later genetic analysis associated a missense DCLRE1C variant with V-gene and J-gene trimming of TCR beta chains, and an independent cohort replicated the association. A group of highly shared sequence variants was considered likely to be a technical artifact of the sequencing pipeline. In a later analysis, TCR association rates were found to vary across HLA loci, with the most associated TCRs seen for DRB1 alleles and the fewest for HLA-C alleles. The study listed 150 to 200 TCR beta chains as associated with cytomegalovirus. HLA typing was unavailable for some donors at each locus, so association tests used only the typed subset. Most TCR sequences were seen in very few donors, while some public TCRs were found in many individuals. For the cohort, immune exposure information was limited to CMV serostatus. Several of the top co-occurrence clusters appeared to be linked to parvovirus B19, influenza, CMV and Epstein-Barr virus, according to a later analysis. A few of the identified cytomegalovirus-associated TCR beta chains were confirmed in vitro to be specific for cytomegalovirus antigens. Strong co-occurrence of HLA alleles, especially DR and DQ, made assigning TCR associations to individual alleles difficult. Presence/absence analyses assumed roughly uniform sequencing depth across donors, an assumption that may not hold. In an earlier analysis of around 600 of the donors, most TCR beta V segments were observed in productive rearrangements about 87% or about 30% of the time, broadly matching IMGT annotations. In a later genetic analysis, fewer N-insertions in productive TCRs were reported among donors in an Asian-associated ancestry cluster than the roughly 640-donor mean. In a later analysis, HLA-associated TCR beta chains were found to be more clonally expanded and to have lower generation probabilities than equally common non-associated chains. A later analysis found that most CMV-associated TCR beta chains appeared HLA-restricted, with HLA associations seemingly driven largely by CMV exposure. Specific HLA alleles were associated with more than 15,000 TCR beta sequences at a false discovery rate of 0.05 in a later analysis.

The source material was PBMCs. The V and J genes are TRBV19 and TRBJ1-4; tentative D gene TRBD1, with 6 bases matching. This TCR derives from a female donor in good health and CMV-seronegative. At the DNA level, the sequence is TGTGCCAGTAGTACCCAGGGGAAAAAACTGTTTTTT. This gives the protein CASSTQGKKLFF.